Listed below are T cell receptor beta chains from one sample, sequenced in a study of OX40 agonist ivuxolimab in advanced cancers. TCRdb's table, derived via immunoSEQ multiplex PCR, lists solely in-frame clones and lacks some. Here the sample spans about 51,000 clones, roughly 90% being singletons. The material was CD4+ or CD8+ T cells sorted from blood, obtained in a trial of the OX40 agonist ivuxolimab. The source of these receptors is an adult with an advanced solid tumor such as melanoma, head and neck, liver or kidney cancer. Each CDR3 is given with its conserved first and last residue. D genes are given only for firm matches. Rows may omit the clone size; those that give it use once, few, many or a size class.

TRBD1	TRBV6-1	TRBJ1-2	NA	CASTRDRANGYTF
NA	TRBV30	TRBJ1-4	NA	CAWTFSATNEKLFF
NA	TRBV21-1	TRBJ2-3	NA	CASSKLKTGPTDTQYF
NA	TRBV5-1	TRBJ2-7	NA	CASSLDTGTTYEQYF
NA	TRBV7-8	TRBJ1-2	few	CASSPGTYRGYTF
NA	TRBV9	TRBJ2-7	NA	CASSVGARLYEQYF
NA	TRBV28	TRBJ1-2	once	CASSSSWLYGYTF
NA	TRBV25-1	TRBJ2-5	NA	CASRDQETQYF
TRBD2	TRBV7-3	TRBJ2-2	NA	CASSPGLAGELFF
NA	TRBV19	TRBJ2-7	NA	CASSIGGTEYEQYF
TRBD1	TRBV7-9	TRBJ2-2	few	CASSLQGATGELFF
TRBD1	TRBV25-1	TRBJ1-2	NA	CASSELPGQGARSGYTF
NA	TRBV14	TRBJ2-7	NA	CASSLLAPSEQYF
NA	TRBV27	TRBJ1-6	few	CASRTSVYNSPLHF
TRBD1	TRBV11-2	TRBJ2-7	once	CASSLELDRGYEQYF
NA	TRBV19	TRBJ1-2	once	CASSIKRTNLGGYTF
NA	TRBV6-6	TRBJ2-3	NA	CASSYGVRTDTQYF
TRBD1	TRBV28	TRBJ2-7	NA	CASSRVGGFYEQYF
TRBD1	TRBV11-2	TRBJ1-4	once	CASSLETGGSGKLFF
NA	TRBV19	TRBJ2-7	NA	CASSRGRFGEQYF
TRBD1	TRBV12-5	TRBJ2-3	NA	CASNKGGGTDTQYF
TRBD1	TRBV28	TRBJ2-7	NA	CASSLTGGYEQYF
NA	TRBV30	TRBJ2-1	NA	CAWSVLRDEQFF
TRBD2	TRBV9	TRBJ2-5	NA	CASSVAGGGSGTQETQYF
NA	TRBV6-6	TRBJ2-7	NA	CASSYLTGSYEQYF
NA	TRBV28	TRBJ1-1	NA	CASSQVGNMNTEAFF
NA	TRBV10-2	TRBJ1-3	NA	CATGLPGNTIYF
NA	TRBV5-1	TRBJ2-2	NA	CASTANTNTGELFF
TRBD1	TRBV18	TRBJ1-5	NA	CASSPTGGNQPQHF
TRBD2	TRBV7-9	TRBJ2-7	NA	CASSLTGLAGYEQYF
NA	TRBV12-5	TRBJ2-5	NA	CASGFLGETQYF
NA	TRBV28	TRBJ1-2	NA	CASSQKTVYGYTF
TRBD1	TRBV29-1	TRBJ2-3	NA	CSVFRDRGPDTQYF
NA	TRBV7-8	TRBJ2-3	once	CASSLPGADTQYF
TRBD2	TRBV29-1	TRBJ2-2	few	CSVHVSGGTGELFF
TRBD2	TRBV10-1	TRBJ2-2	NA	CASSDTRPGLASMKLFF
TRBD2	TRBV5-1	TRBJ2-1	NA	CASSVAGEYNEQFF
NA	TRBV28	TRBJ1-1	NA	CASSTGQKNTEAFF